What follows are 9 T cell receptor beta chains derived from one specimen sequenced in a study of cytomegalovirus exposure and HLA in healthy donors. PCR used 60 Vbeta primers and 13 Jbeta primers. TCRdb keeps only in-frame clones here, not all; method: immunoSEQ multiplex PCR. Among 85,000 to 95,000 clones listed, around 68% were seen once. Sequenced: PBMCs. The receptors come from a man aged 25-40 years in good health and CMV-seropositive.

CDR3 in DNA: TGCGCCAGCAGCCGGACTAGTAATGAGCAGTTCTTC. Residues: CASSRTSNEQFF. The chain joins TRBV5-1 to TRBJ2-1; 7 bases map to TRBD2. J lost 7 bases, V lost 4 bases, and 2 bases had no gene match. This CDR3 comprises 12 residues. Per germline, CDR1 SGHRS and CDR2 YFSETQ.

The chain joins TRBV6-1 to TRBJ1-2; D is unresolved. The CDR3 is made up of 12 amino acids. CDR1 is MNHNS, CDR2 SASEGT, per germline. Trimming took off 5 bases at V and 8 bases at J, with 12 bases between the two ends. CDR3 in DNA: TGTGCCAGCAGTCGGATCGGAGGGGGCTACACCTTC. As protein: CASSRIGGGYTF.

The CDR3 nucleotides read TGTGCCAGCAGTTACAACCCGGACAGAACCTACGAGCAGTACTTC. Amino acids: CASSYNPDRTYEQYF. V and J are TRBV6-6 and TRBJ2-7; a possible D gene is TRBD1 (6 bases). This CDR3 is built from 15 residues. V was pared by 2 bases and J by 2 bases, with 13 bases between. The V gene's germline CDR1 is MNHNY and CDR2 SVGAGI (reference sequence).

V gene TRBV19 combines with J gene TRBJ1-5, with 10 bases that match TRBD1. CDR1 LNHDA and CDR2 SQIVND come from the germline V gene (reference sequence). The CDR3 length is 15 residues. V dropped 6 bases and J dropped 1; count of bases not matched to a gene: 3. The CDR3 loop reads CASSWTGGSNQPQHF. The CDR3 DNA reads as TGTGCCAGTAGCTGGACAGGGGGGAGCAATCAGCCCCAGCATTTT. Drawing the rest from reference TRBV19 and TRBJ1-5, the complete variable domain is DGGITQSPKYLFRKEGQNVTLSCEQNLNHDAMYWYRQDPGQGLRLIYYSQIVNDFQKGDIAEGYSVSREKKESFPLTVTSAQKNPTAFYLCASSWTGGSNQPQHFGDGTRLSIL.

V usage is TRBV29-1 and J usage is TRBJ2-7; D perhaps matches TRBD1 (6 bases). Germline values: CDR1 SQVTM, CDR2 ANQGSEA. Trimming removed 5 bases at V and 0 bases at J, with 11 bases between. This CDR3 comprises 13 residues. The CDR3 here is CSVRQVLSYEQYF. DNA of the CDR3: TGCAGCGTTAGACAGGTCCTCTCCTACGAGCAGTACTTC.

This clone was observed a handful of times. V gene TRBV2 combines with J gene TRBJ1-1, with D unresolved. Between the trimmed V and J ends, which lost 10 bases and 4 bases, there was a span of 16 bases. The germline V gene has CDR1 SNHLY and CDR2 FYNNEI. The CDR3 covers 13 residues. The CDR3 reads CAIQEARSTEAFF. The CDR3 DNA sequence: TGTGCCATTCAGGAGGCGCGCTCCACTGAAGCTTTCTTT.

This chain joins TRBV28 and TRBJ2-7, with D uncertain. V lost 6 bases and J 7 bases, leaving 13 bases between the germline ends. The germline V gene has CDR1 MDHEN and CDR2 SYDVKM. The CDR3 is made up of 12 amino acids. CDR3 DNA: TGTGCCAGCAGCCCCCCGCTCGAGGAGCAGTACTTC. This sequence encodes CASSPPLEEQYF.

The chain is built from TRBV19 and TRBJ1-1; D gene uncertain. Germline V gene data show CDR1 as LNHDA and CDR2 as SQIVND (reference sequence). Trimming took 5 bases from V and 13 from J, leaving 11 bases between them. There are 10 residues in the CDR3. The CDR3 coding sequence is TGTGCCAGTAGTTCTAGCGACTTTTTCTTT. Amino acids: CASSSSDFFF.

This clone was recorded once. The genes are TRBV6-5 and TRBJ1-1; 7 bases align to TRBD1. The V and J ends lost 0 bases and 4 bases, in that order; junction bases with no gene match: 8. The CDR3 totals 16 residues. Germline V gene sequence: CDR1 MNHEY, CDR2 SVGAGI. CDR3 sequence: CASSYSLSPGGTEAFF. Written as DNA, the CDR3 is TGTGCCAGCAGTTACTCTTTAAGTCCAGGGGGCACTGAAGCTTTCTTT.